Each of the 8 T cell receptor beta chains below was sequenced from the same sample in a study of blood T cell repertoires in COVID-19. Some clones are missing from TCRdb's copy, which holds only in-frame ones; the method was immunoSEQ multiplex PCR. The sample holds approximately 150,000 clones, around 89% seen once. Sequencing used peripheral blood. The receptor source for this set is a young man with COVID-19, enrolled during active disease.

The chain carries TRBV6-5 and TRBJ1-2, with D possibly matching TRBD1 (6 bases). Germline V gives CDR1 MNHEY, CDR2 SVGAGI. The CDR3 runs to 15 residues. The V end was cut by 9 bases, the J end by 2 bases, with 19 bases between. DNA for the CDR3: TGTGCCAGTCAATTCCGGGACAATTTAAACTATGGCTACACCTTC. Translation: CASQFRDNLNYGYTF.

This clone was seen just once. V and J are TRBV4-1 and TRBJ1-1; D ambiguous. The germline V gene encodes CDR1 MGHRA and CDR2 YSYEKL. V was cut by 2 bases and J by 3 bases, with 13 bases left in between. This CDR3 contains 15 residues. Here the CDR3 DNA reads TGCGCCAGCAGCCAACGCGGGAGGGAGGACACTGAAGCTTTCTTT. It codes for CASSQRGREDTEAFF.

The J gene is TRBJ2-7, the V gene TRBV9, with D uncertain. The germline gives CDR1 SGDLS, CDR2 YYNGEE. V gave up 0 bases and J gave up 0 bases, with 4 bases separating them. There are 13 residues in the CDR3. Here the CDR3 reads CASSVASSYEQYF. The CDR3 DNA reads as TGTGCCAGCAGCGTAGCTAGCTCCTACGAGCAGTACTTC.

The rearrangement links TRBV3-1 (or the pseudogene TRBV3-2) to TRBJ2-3, with a possible D match to TRBD1 (7 bases). Germline lookup yields CDR1 LGHDT and CDR2 YNNKEL (reference sequence). V was cut by 4 bases and J by 6 bases, with 17 bases left in between. This CDR3 contains 15 residues. In nucleotides, the CDR3 is TGTGCCAGCAGCCCGACAGGGAGGCTGGGTGATACGCAGTATTTT. This translates into CASSPTGRLGDTQYF.

The chain combines TRBV6-5 with TRBJ1-1; TRBD1 matches 7 bases. The CDR3 has 14 amino acids. Trimming cost V 8 bases and J 4 bases; bases outside gene matches: 10. Germline V gene lookup returns CDR1 MNHEY and CDR2 SVGAGI. The CDR3 DNA sequence: TGTGCCAGCGAAAACCCGTCAGGGGGCACTGAAGCTTTCTTT. It codes for CASENPSGGTEAFF.

This clone was counted between two and nine times. This chain uses TRBV19 with TRBJ2-1; 7 bases fit TRBD2. The trim removed 4 bases at V and 5 bases at J, leaving 2 bases unmatched. The CDR3 spans 13 residues. CDR1 is LNHDA and CDR2 is SQIVND in the germline V gene (reference sequence). CDR3 residues: CASSTGRDNEQFF. The CDR3 region has the DNA TGTGCCAGTAGTACGGGGAGGGACAATGAGCAGTTCTTC.

The V call is TRBV6-2 or TRBV6-3, the J call TRBJ1-2; D is unclear. This CDR3 has 15 amino acids. Germline V gives CDR1 MNHEY, CDR2 SVGEGT. Trimming took 5 bases from V and 0 from J, leaving 13 bases between them. This CDR3 reads CASSTTEGSNYGYTF. CDR3 coding DNA: TGTGCCAGCAGTACCACAGAGGGATCTAACTATGGCTACACCTTC.

The chain joins TRBV24-1 to TRBJ2-2; the match to TRBD2 covers 11 bases. The CDR3 loop spans 18 amino acids. The V gene end was trimmed by 4 bases and the J gene end by 0 bases; junction bases not matched to a gene: 6. The germline gives CDR1 KGHDR, CDR2 SFDVKD. The CDR3: CATSEPRLAGTNTGELFF. CDR3 nucleotides: TGTGCCACCAGTGAGCCCCGACTAGCGGGAACGAACACCGGGGAGCTGTTTTTT.